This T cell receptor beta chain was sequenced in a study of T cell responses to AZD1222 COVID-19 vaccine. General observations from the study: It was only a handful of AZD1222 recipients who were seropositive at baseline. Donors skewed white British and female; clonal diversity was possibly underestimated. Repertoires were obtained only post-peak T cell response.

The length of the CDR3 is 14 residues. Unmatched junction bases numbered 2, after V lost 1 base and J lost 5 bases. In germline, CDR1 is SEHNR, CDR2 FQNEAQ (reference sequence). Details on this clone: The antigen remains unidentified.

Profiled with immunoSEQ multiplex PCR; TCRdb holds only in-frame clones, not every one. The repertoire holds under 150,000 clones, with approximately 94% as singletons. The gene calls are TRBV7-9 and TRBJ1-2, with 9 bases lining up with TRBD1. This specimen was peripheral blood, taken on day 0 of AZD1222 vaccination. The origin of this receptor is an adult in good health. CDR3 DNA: TGTGCCAGCAGCTTAGGACAGGGGGGTTATGGCTACACCTTC. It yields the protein CASSLGQGGYGYTF.